The 29 T cell receptor beta chains below were found in one sample sequenced in a study of response to subunit inactivated influenza vaccine. A single record per CDR3 protein comes from TCRdb applying MiXCR to the RT-PCR reads. The sample consists of over 800,000 distinct CDR3 sequences, about 20% of them appearing once. The sequenced sample was PBMCs from blood, obtained 5 to 6 days after vaccination. These TCRs come from a middle-aged man who received an inactivated influenza vaccine.

The J gene is TRBJ1-2, the V gene TRBV4-3; a weak D match, TRBD1 (5 bases). Germline loops: CDR1 LGHNA, CDR2 YSLEER. V lost 0 bases to trimming and J lost 2 bases, with 10 bases between them. The CDR3 length is 15 residues. The CDR3 here is CASSQDYQGNYGYTF. DNA of the CDR3: TGCGCCAGCAGCCAAGATTACCAGGGAAACTATGGCTACACCTTC.

This clonotype was counted a few times. CDR3 residues: CAISESLALGTEAFF. For the CDR3, the DNA is TGTGCCATCAGTGAGTCATTGGCCCTGGGGACTGAAGCTTTCTTT. The rearrangement links TRBV10-3 to TRBJ1-1, with no clear D. The germline V gene encodes CDR1 ENHRY and CDR2 SYGVKD. This CDR3 is built from 15 residues. V lost 0 bases, J lost 5 bases, and 13 bases lay in between.

In its sample, this clonotype was seen a few times. The V call is TRBV29-1, the J call TRBJ2-1; possibly TRBD2 for D (5 bases). CDR1 SQVTM and CDR2 ANQGSEA come from the germline V gene. V was trimmed by 3 bases and J by 5 bases, leaving 5 bases between them. The CDR3 spans 11 residues. CDR3 amino acids: CSVDGDNEQFF. In DNA, the CDR3 is TGCAGCGTTGACGGGGACAATGAGCAGTTCTTC.

This clonotype came up a few times. The chain combines TRBV5-1 with TRBJ2-3, with TRBD1 matching over 10 bases. V gave up 4 bases and J gave up 1 base; unmatched junction bases: 15. Per germline, CDR1 SGHRS and CDR2 YFSETQ. CDR3 length: 19 amino acids. The CDR3 DNA is TGCGCCAGCAGCAGGAGACAGGGGGCGGCTAGCGGCCGCACAGATACGCAGTATTTT. Encoded protein: CASSRRQGAASGRTDTQYF.

This sequence joins TRBV5-1 and TRBJ2-3; D is perhaps TRBD1 (6 bases). The CDR3 spans 14 residues. Trimming shortened V by 4 bases and J by 2 bases, and 11 bases separated the two germline ends. Germline values: CDR1 SGHRS, CDR2 YFSETQ. The CDR3 DNA reads as TGCGCCAGCAGCGTGGGACACTCCACAGATACGCAGTATTTT. It encodes CASSVGHSTDTQYF.

This clonotype was recorded a few times. The chain has TRBV20-1 and TRBJ2-7; D ambiguous. The CDR3 covers 13 residues. The germline gives CDR1 DFQATT, CDR2 SNEGSKA (reference sequence). V lost 4 bases and J lost 3, with 13 bases in between. Written as DNA, the CDR3 is TGCAGTGCTAAGATTAATTTCAACTACGAGCAGTACTTC. Encoded protein: CSAKINFNYEQYF.

This clonotype was picked up a small number of times. The chain joins TRBV20-1 to TRBJ1-2; 7 bases match TRBD1. With V trimmed by 3 bases and J by 5 bases, 9 bases remained unmatched. The V gene's germline CDR1 is DFQATT and CDR2 SNEGSKA (reference sequence). The CDR3 covers 14 residues. CDR3: CSASKPGQIYGYTF. DNA for the CDR3: TGCAGTGCTAGCAAGCCGGGACAGATTTATGGCTACACCTTC.

The chain combines TRBV7-2 with TRBJ2-5, with D unresolved. CDR3 length: 13 residues. The germline V and J ends were trimmed by 4 bases and 4 bases, with 10 bases remaining between them. Germline V gene sequence: CDR1 SGHTA, CDR2 FQGNSA. The CDR3 DNA reads as TGTGCCAGCAGCTCCTCTACCACAGAGACCCAGTACTTC. Translation gives CASSSSTTETQYF.

The chain links TRBV25-1 to TRBJ2-7; 7 bases line up with TRBD1. The CDR3 contains 11 residues. The J segment lost 3 bases and the V segment lost 11 bases, leaving 4 bases of the junction unmatched. In germline, CDR1 is MGHDK, CDR2 SYGVNS. CDR3 in amino acids: CASQGLYEQYF. The CDR3 coding sequence is TGTGCCTCACAGGGGCTCTACGAGCAGTACTTC.

This clonotype has at least ten counts. The chain is built from TRBV7-2 and TRBJ1-3; no clear D gene. CDR1 and CDR2 from the germline V gene are SGHTA and FQGNSA. V gave up 5 bases and J gave up 5 bases, with 16 bases separating them. CDR3 length: 15 amino acids. CDR3 sequence (DNA): TGTGCCAGCAGCCCATCGGGGAGAGCCAGAAACACCATATATTTT. Translation: CASSPSGRARNTIYF. Looking up the rest from reference TRBV7-2 and TRBJ1-3 gives the full variable domain: GAGVSQSPSNKVTEKGKDVELRCDPISGHTALYWYRQSLGQGLEFLIYFQGNSAPDKSGLPSDRFSAERTGGSVSTLTIQRTQQEDSAVYLCASSPSGRARNTIYFGEGSWLTVV.

This clonotype has only a few counts. CDR3 DNA: TGTGCCATCAGTGACCCGGGACAGCGGAGTGAAAAACTGTTTTTT. This translates into CAISDPGQRSEKLFF. The chain couples TRBV10-3 to TRBJ1-4; 7 bases are shared with TRBD1. CDR3 length: 15 residues. J lost 7 bases, V lost 3 bases, and 8 bases had no gene match. CDR1 and CDR2 (germline): ENHRY, SYGVKD.

This chain connects TRBV3-1 to TRBJ2-1; D is perhaps TRBD2 (6 bases). The ends were cut back, 4 bases at V and 4 bases at J, with 14 bases in the middle. The CDR3 totals 15 residues. Germline CDR1 and CDR2: LGHDT and YNNKEL (reference sequence). The CDR3 spells CASSPFDGGYNEQFF. Here the CDR3 DNA reads TGTGCCAGCAGCCCCTTTGATGGGGGGTACAATGAGCAGTTCTTC.

The chain couples TRBV28 to TRBJ2-5; D perhaps matches TRBD2 (5 bases). The V gene's germline CDR1 is MDHEN and CDR2 SYDVKM. The CDR3 has 14 amino acids. V lost 7 bases and J 0 bases, leaving 12 bases between the germline ends. The CDR3 sequence: CASNLPGNQETQYF. CDR3 sequence (DNA): TGTGCCAGCAATCTGCCGGGGAACCAAGAGACCCAGTACTTC.

In this sample, this clonotype turned up a few times. The J gene is TRBJ1-6, the V gene TRBV27, with 9 bases aligning to TRBD1. V dropped 8 bases and J dropped 7; count of bases not matched to a gene: 6. Germline V gene data show CDR1 as MNHEY and CDR2 as SMNVEV (reference sequence). CDR3 length equals 14 residues. The CDR3 reads CASGWTGANSPLHF. The CDR3 DNA is TGTGCCAGCGGATGGACAGGGGCCAATTCACCCCTCCACTTT.

The chain joins TRBV7-9 to TRBJ2-3; 8 bases are shared with TRBD2. Trimming took 8 bases from V and 2 from J; bases not matched to a gene: 12. Germline-derived CDR1 and CDR2 are SEHNR and FQNEAQ (reference sequence). This CDR3 contains 16 residues. This CDR3 is CASSTRSGGVTDTQYF. The CDR3 nucleotides read TGTGCCAGCTCGACCCGCAGCGGGGGCGTCACAGATACGCAGTATTTT.

There are many counts of this clonotype. The V and J genes are TRBV20-1 and TRBJ1-2, with 7 bases that match TRBD1. V shed 4 bases, J shed 2 bases, and the junction held 4 bases outside the gene matches. The CDR3 extends over 13 amino acids. Germline loops: CDR1 DFQATT, CDR2 SNEGSKA (reference sequence). CDR3 in DNA: TGCAGTGCTATGGACAGGAAAAACTATGGCTACACCTTC. Encoded protein: CSAMDRKNYGYTF.

Here the CDR3 reads CASRRTGNLNNEQFF. DNA for the CDR3: TGTGCCAGCAGGAGGACAGGGAATCTGAACAATGAGCAGTTCTTC. The chain couples TRBV7-9 to TRBJ2-1; 8 bases align to TRBD1. With V trimmed by 6 bases and J by 5 bases, 9 bases remained unmatched. This CDR3 region has 15 residues. CDR1 SEHNR and CDR2 FQNEAQ come from the germline V gene (reference sequence).

This clonotype was seen a few times. A much larger clone differs by one base, so this may be a read error. This sequence joins TRBV9 and TRBJ2-5, with D possibly TRBD1 on 5 matching bases. The germline CDR1 and CDR2 sequences are SGDLS and YYNGEE. The germline V and J ends were trimmed by 7 bases and 3 bases, with 19 bases remaining between them. The CDR3 totals 15 residues. DNA for the CDR3: TGTGCCAGCTTTCCCGACAGAGAGTACAAAGAGACCCAGTACTTC. Residues: CASFPDREYKETQYF.

The rearrangement links TRBV10-2 to TRBJ2-1; D not certain. V lost 0 bases and J 8 bases, leaving 8 bases between the germline ends. The CDR3 extends over 13 amino acids. The V gene's germline CDR1 is WSHSY and CDR2 SAAADI. The CDR3 nucleotides read TGCGCCAGCAGTGAGTCAGCCTGGGATGAGCAGTTCTTC. Amino acids: CASSESAWDEQFF.

This clonotype turned up a few times. This chain joins TRBV24-1 and TRBJ2-1; the match to TRBD2 covers 8 bases. The length of the CDR3 is 20 residues. Germline V gene data show CDR1 as KGHDR and CDR2 as SFDVKD. V lost 1 base to trimming and J lost 0 bases; unmatched junction nucleotides: 13. The CDR3 spells CATSDLARRGGGRSYNEQFF. The CDR3 coding sequence is TGTGCCACCAGTGATTTAGCCAGACGGGGCGGGGGGCGCTCCTACAATGAGCAGTTCTTC.

The V gene is TRBV6-1, the J gene TRBJ2-7; 8 nucleotides line up with TRBD2. The CDR3 loop spans 15 amino acids. Germline values: CDR1 MNHNS, CDR2 SASEGT. V lost 4 bases, J lost 0 bases, and 5 bases stayed unmatched. CDR3 nucleotides: TGTGCCAGCAGTGTCTATAGCGGGACCTCCTACGAGCAGTACTTC. It yields the protein CASSVYSGTSYEQYF.

This clonotype appeared a few times. The chain joins TRBV7-2 to TRBJ1-1; a weak D match, TRBD1 (6 bases). Trimming removed 2 bases at V and 6 bases at J, with 10 bases between. Germline CDR1 SGHTA, CDR2 FQGNSA. CDR3 length: 13 residues. CDR3 in amino acids: CASSLTGRAEAFF. The CDR3 nucleotides read TGTGCCAGCAGCTTAACAGGGAGGGCTGAAGCTTTCTTT.

The V and J genes are TRBV10-3 and TRBJ2-7; the D gene is possibly TRBD2 (5 bases). The CDR3 length is 14 residues. With 3 bases removed from V and 2 bases from J, the gap between germline ends came to 11 bases. The V gene's germline CDR1 is ENHRY and CDR2 SYGVKD. The CDR3 region has the DNA TGTGCCATCAGTGAACCTAGCCGCGCCTACGAGCAGTACTTC. Protein sequence: CAISEPSRAYEQYF.

The V call is TRBV20-1, the J call TRBJ2-1, with 8 bases fitting TRBD2. Trimming took 5 bases from V and 9 from J; bases not matched to a gene: 18. The CDR3 totals 16 residues. Germline CDR1 DFQATT, CDR2 SNEGSKA (reference sequence). The CDR3: CSAQILAALRKGEQFF. CDR3 sequence (DNA): TGCAGTGCTCAAATACTAGCGGCCCTCAGGAAGGGTGAGCAGTTCTTC.

This clonotype was detected only a few times. V and J are TRBV10-3 and TRBJ2-7; 8 nucleotides match TRBD2. The junction had 9 bases not matched to a gene; V was cut back by 10 bases and J by 4 bases. This CDR3 is 13 amino acids long. Germline CDR1 reads ENHRY; CDR2 reads SYGVKD. Written as DNA, the CDR3 is TGTGCCACCCGGACTAGCTTGAGTTACGAGCAGTACTTC. As protein: CATRTSLSYEQYF.

This chain uses TRBV5-1 with TRBJ2-2; D unclear. The V and J ends lost 0 bases and 6 bases respectively, with 12 bases between them. The germline V gene encodes CDR1 SGHRS and CDR2 YFSETQ. CDR3 length equals 15 residues. The CDR3, as DNA: TGCGCCAGCAGCTTGGATTTTATGGTAGCCGGGGAGCTGTTTTTT. Translation gives CASSLDFMVAGELFF.

This clonotype has just a few counts. The chain is built from TRBV5-5 and TRBJ2-5; 10 positions agree with TRBD2. Looked up from germline, CDR1 is SGHKS and CDR2 is YYEKEE (reference sequence). The CDR3 is 16 residues long. Trimming at V came to 1 base and at J to 9 bases, leaving 12 bases not matched to a gene. DNA for the CDR3: TGTGCCAGCAGCTTGAACCGGACTAGCGGCAGGACGGCCCAGTACTTC. Translation gives CASSLNRTSGRTAQYF.

V gene TRBV11-3 combines with J gene TRBJ2-2; 8 positions match TRBD1. CDR1 SGHNT and CDR2 YENEEA come from the germline V gene. The CDR3 totals 16 residues. J lost 4 bases, V lost 3 bases, and 7 bases had no gene match. This CDR3 reads CASSFIGTGSTGELFF. CDR3 DNA sequence: TGTGCCAGCAGCTTTATCGGGACAGGCTCCACCGGGGAGCTGTTTTTT.

This clonotype was counted at least ten times. The CDR3 nucleotides are TGTGCCATCAGTGGGGACCGCGGGAATTCACCCCTCCACTTT. Encoded protein: CAISGDRGNSPLHF. The gene calls are TRBV10-3 and TRBJ1-6, with D possibly TRBD1 on 5 matching bases. CDR1 is ENHRY, CDR2 SYGVKD, per germline. The V end was cut by 4 bases, the J end by 7 bases, with 11 bases between. This CDR3 has 14 residues.